This T cell receptor beta chain stems from a study of blood T cell repertoires in COVID-19. The overall study: Nucleic acid was either cDNA or gDNA, and it came from T cells, B-cell-depleted T cells, or PBMCs.

This CDR3 has 15 residues. The V gene's germline CDR1 is SGHDT and CDR2 YYEEEE. V dropped 1 base and J dropped 3; count of bases not matched to a gene: 4. In the original analysis: By means of reference gene primer amplification, nucleated cell counts were estimated. Repertoires were generated with immunoSEQ multiplex PCR, while TCRdb's copy carries only in-frame clones and drops some. From that table come the V and J calls and clone size; the DNA was used to work out D and trimming. The sample carries 120,000 to 150,000 clones, about nine tenths recorded once. Material: peripheral blood. This chain connects TRBV5-6 to TRBJ1-5; TRBD1 matches at 7 bases. The TCR comes from a human donor in a cohort sampled during active COVID-19. The CDR3 DNA reads TGTGCCAGCAGCTTGTTGACAGGGATCAATCAGCCCCAGCATTTT. This sequence encodes CASSLLTGINQPQHF.